A single sample gave rise to the 9 T cell receptor beta chains below, sequenced in a study of breast tumors, draining lymph nodes, adjacent tissues. TCRdb analysed the multiplex PCR reads with MiXCR anew, one entry per CDR3 protein. The table shows under 70,000 distinct CDR3 sequences, with roughly 44% occurring only once. The sequencing sample was made of breast tumor tissue. These receptors originate from a female donor with breast cancer. Some clones in this sample may be carry-over from other donors' samples.

The rearrangement links TRBV7-9 to TRBJ2-3, with D unclear. This CDR3 comprises 15 residues. V shed 5 bases and J shed 0 bases, with 12 bases lying between them. Germline CDR1 SEHNR, CDR2 FQNEAQ (reference sequence). CDR3 nucleotide sequence: TGTGCCAGCAGCCTCACAGCGACCAGCACAGATACGCAGTATTTT. This sequence encodes CASSLTATSTDTQYF.

As regards this clonotype: One end of the junction is discordant with germline, which a read error may explain. V and J are TRBV4-1 and TRBJ2-1; TRBD2 matches at 8 bases. CDR1 is MGHRA and CDR2 is YSYEKL in the germline V gene. This CDR3 has 15 amino acids. The chain's CDR3 is CASSLGLAAWNEQLF. The CDR3 DNA sequence: TGCGCCAGCAGCCTTGGACTAGCAGCCTGGAATGAGCAGCTCTTC.

This clonotype was recorded many times. The chain is built from TRBV12-3 or TRBV12-4 and TRBJ1-5; D not resolved. The CDR3 covers 15 residues. Trimming cost V 6 bases and J 1 base, with 13 bases left between them. CDR3 in DNA: TGTGCCAGCAGCTTAAGGACCCAGAGCAATCAGCCCCAGCATTTT. This translates into CASSLRTQSNQPQHF.

V and J are TRBV25-1 and TRBJ2-6; 9 bases line up with TRBD2. Germline V gene lookup returns CDR1 MGHDK and CDR2 SYGVNS. The length of the CDR3 is 15 residues. V was pared by 3 bases and J by 4 bases, with 1 base of the junction left unmatched. CDR3 nucleotide sequence: TGTGCCAGCAGTGACGGGACTAGCGGGGCCAACGTCCTGACTTTC. Its translation: CASSDGTSGANVLTF. Looking up the rest from reference TRBV25-1 and TRBJ2-6 gives the full variable domain: EADIYQTPRYLVIGTGKKITLECSQTMGHDKMYWYQQDPGMELHLIHYSYGVNSTEKGDLSSESTVSRIRTEHFPLTLESARPSHTSQYLCASSDGTSGANVLTFGAGSRLTVL.

The chain is built from TRBV5-8 and TRBJ2-7; D is possibly TRBD2 (6 bases). This CDR3 is built from 17 residues. V was clipped by 7 bases and J by 4 bases, with 27 bases between them. Germline lookup yields CDR1 SGHTS and CDR2 YDEGEE. The chain's CDR3 is CASGPWSAGPPGYEQYF. CDR3 bases: TGTGCCAGCGGCCCCTGGTCGGCGGGGCCACCGGGGTACGAGCAGTACTTC.

Only a few counts were recorded for this clonotype. This chain links TRBV15 with TRBJ2-1; D may be TRBD1 (5 bases). The CDR3 is 16 residues long. Trimming stripped 0 bases from V and 5 bases from J, with 14 bases between. CDR1 and CDR2 from the germline V gene are LNHNV and YYDKDF (reference sequence). CDR3 DNA sequence: TGTGCCACCAGCAGAGAGGCCGCCCCAGGGAACAATGAGCAGTTCTTC. It is translated as CATSREAAPGNNEQFF.

At least ten counts were recorded for this clonotype. The V call is TRBV18, the J call TRBJ2-7; D possibly corresponds to TRBD2 (5 bases). This CDR3 contains 14 residues. Per germline, CDR1 KGHSH and CDR2 LQKENI. The V and J ends lost 5 bases and 0 bases respectively, with 11 bases between them. The CDR3, as DNA: TGTGCCAGCTCAGACCGGGGTATCTCCTACGAGCAGTACTTC. Its translation: CASSDRGISYEQYF.

This clonotype has just a few counts. A read error is possible here, since a much larger clone lies one base away. This chain uses TRBV20-1 with TRBJ2-5; no definite D call. The CDR3 contains 13 residues. Germline V CDR1 and CDR2: DFQATT, SNEGSKA (reference sequence). Written as DNA, the CDR3 is TGCAGTGTAAAGGGAACAGATCAAGTGACCCAGTACTTC. The encoded protein is CSVKGTDQVTQYF.

In its sample, this clonotype was seen many times. This chain joins TRBV29-1 and TRBJ2-1; TRBD2 matches at 9 bases. Germline trimming cut 6 bases from V and 7 bases from J; bases unmatched to any gene: 4. Germline CDR1 and CDR2: SQVTM and ANQGSEA. The CDR3 loop spans 12 amino acids. CDR3 loop: CSVRAGGNEQFF. In nucleotides, the CDR3 is TGCAGCGTCCGAGCGGGAGGAAATGAGCAGTTCTTC.